The text below deals with one T cell receptor (beta chain). Its binding antigen is unknown. Base qualities are not provided; no much larger clone lies one nucleotide away. This sample was taken from a study of T-cell reconstitution after alpha-beta-depleted transplantation in children (TCRdb year 2016). The study in broad terms: Using TCR repertoire profiling, the study quantitatively followed how T-cell immune reconstitution unfolded in children after TCRalphabeta/CD19-depleted allogeneic hematopoietic cell transplantation.

Ends trimmed: V by 4 bases, J by 2 bases; bases unmatched to a gene: 11. The CDR3 covers 17 residues, taking in both the cysteine and the phenylalanine. CDR3 DNA only is kept here, 51 bases in frame from base 1. The library was produced with PCR. Instrument on record: Illumina HiSeq 2500. Molecular barcoding was employed in the preparation of TCR libraries, with unique molecular identifiers being used to normalize TCRbeta repertoire quantification. TCRdb ran its own pipeline on the public reads, namely fastp trimming at Q25 and MiXCR clone calling, and kept in-frame beta chains. Entries are consolidated by CDR3 protein sequence, retaining the most common genes and DNA. For this sample the table gives 380,000 or so distinct CDR3 sequences, of which roughly 14% were detected only once. 3.5% to 4.5% of the sample lies in the top ten.

This TCR came from a human donor who donated a stem cell graft to a child with Fanconi anemia. The sequence links TRBV12-3 or TRBV12-4 to TRBJ2-1; TRBD1 agrees with 7 junctional bases. The sequenced sample was PBMCs, obtained from the stem cell graft. The CDR3 region: CASSSSRGHLPYNEQFF. The base sequence is TGTGCCAGCAGTTCCTCGAGGGGGCACTTACCCTACAATGAGCAGTTCTTC.